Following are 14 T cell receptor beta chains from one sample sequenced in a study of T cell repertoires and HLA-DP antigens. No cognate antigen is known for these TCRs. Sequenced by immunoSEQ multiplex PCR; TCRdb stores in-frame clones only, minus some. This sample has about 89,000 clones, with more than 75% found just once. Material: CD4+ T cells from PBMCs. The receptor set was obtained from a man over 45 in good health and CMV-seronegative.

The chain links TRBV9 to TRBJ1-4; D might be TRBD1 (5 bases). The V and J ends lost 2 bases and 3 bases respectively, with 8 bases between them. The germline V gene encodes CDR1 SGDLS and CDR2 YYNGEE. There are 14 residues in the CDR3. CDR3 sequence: CASSVGGANEKLFF. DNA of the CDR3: TGTGCCAGCAGCGTTGGGGGTGCTAATGAAAAACTGTTTTTT.

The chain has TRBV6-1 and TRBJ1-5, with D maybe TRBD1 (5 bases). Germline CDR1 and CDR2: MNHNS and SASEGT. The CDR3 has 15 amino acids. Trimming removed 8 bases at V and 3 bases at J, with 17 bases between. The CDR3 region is CASSLSGAANQPQHF. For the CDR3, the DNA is TGTGCCAGCTCACTCTCCGGGGCGGCCAATCAGCCCCAGCATTTT.

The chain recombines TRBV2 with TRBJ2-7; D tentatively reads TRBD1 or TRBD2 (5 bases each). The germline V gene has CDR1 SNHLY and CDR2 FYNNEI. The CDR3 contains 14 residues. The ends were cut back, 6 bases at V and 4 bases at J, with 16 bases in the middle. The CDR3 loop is CASSQGTLEYEQYF. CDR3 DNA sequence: TGTGCCAGCAGCCAAGGGACCCTGGAGTACGAGCAGTACTTC.

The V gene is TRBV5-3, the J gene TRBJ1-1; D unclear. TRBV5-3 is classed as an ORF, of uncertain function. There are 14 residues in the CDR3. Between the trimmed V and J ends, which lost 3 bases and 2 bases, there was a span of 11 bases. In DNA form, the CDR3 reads TGTGCCAGAAGCTACGACCACAGCAACACTGAAGCTTTCTTT. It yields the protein CARSYDHSNTEAFF.

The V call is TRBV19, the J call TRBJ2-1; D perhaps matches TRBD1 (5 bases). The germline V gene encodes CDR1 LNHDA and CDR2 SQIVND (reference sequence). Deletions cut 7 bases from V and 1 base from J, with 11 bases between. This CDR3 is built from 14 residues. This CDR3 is CASNTGPSYNEQFF. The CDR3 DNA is TGTGCCAGTAATACAGGCCCGTCCTACAATGAGCAGTTCTTC.

The CDR3 nucleotides read TGTGCCAGCAGCTCCGGAGGGGGCACAGATACGCAGTATTTT. Translating it yields CASSSGGGTDTQYF. This sequence joins TRBV7-9 and TRBJ2-3; D is possibly TRBD2 (6 bases). CDR3 length equals 14 residues. Germline lookup yields CDR1 SEHNR and CDR2 FQNEAQ (reference sequence). The ends were cut back, 4 bases at V and 1 base at J, with 9 bases in the middle.

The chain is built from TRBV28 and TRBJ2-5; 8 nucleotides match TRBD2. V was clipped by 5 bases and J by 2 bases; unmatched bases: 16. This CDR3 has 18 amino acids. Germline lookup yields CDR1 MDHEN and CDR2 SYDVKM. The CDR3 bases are TGTGCCAGCAGTCCCTTAAAGGGTAGCGGGGTAATTCAAGAGACCCAGTACTTC. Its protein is CASSPLKGSGVIQETQYF.

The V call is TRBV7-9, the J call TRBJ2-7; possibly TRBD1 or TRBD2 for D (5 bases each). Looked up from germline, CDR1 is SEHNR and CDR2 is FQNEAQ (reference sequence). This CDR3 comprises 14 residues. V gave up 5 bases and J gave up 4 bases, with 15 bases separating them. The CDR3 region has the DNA TGTGCCAGCAGCAGTGGGGACGGGATATACGAGCAGTACTTC. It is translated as CASSSGDGIYEQYF.

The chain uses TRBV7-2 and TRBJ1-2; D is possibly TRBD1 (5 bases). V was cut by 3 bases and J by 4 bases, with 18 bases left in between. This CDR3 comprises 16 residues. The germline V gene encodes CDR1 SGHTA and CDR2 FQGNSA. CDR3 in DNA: TGTGCCAGCAGCTTCACTACGCGACAGACCCTCTATGGCTACACCTTC. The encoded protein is CASSFTTRQTLYGYTF.

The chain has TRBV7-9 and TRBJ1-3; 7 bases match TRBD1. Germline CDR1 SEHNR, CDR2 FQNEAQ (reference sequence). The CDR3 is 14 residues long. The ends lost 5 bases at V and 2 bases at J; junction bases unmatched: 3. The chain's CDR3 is CASSRGTAGNTIYF. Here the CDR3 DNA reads TGTGCCAGCAGCCGGGGGACAGCTGGAAACACCATATATTTT.

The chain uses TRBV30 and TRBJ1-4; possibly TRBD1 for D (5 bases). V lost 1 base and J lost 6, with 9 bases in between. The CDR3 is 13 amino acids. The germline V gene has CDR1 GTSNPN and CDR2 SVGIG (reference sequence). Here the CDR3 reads CAWSGQGDEKLFF. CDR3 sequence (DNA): TGTGCCTGGAGTGGGCAGGGAGATGAAAAACTGTTTTTT.

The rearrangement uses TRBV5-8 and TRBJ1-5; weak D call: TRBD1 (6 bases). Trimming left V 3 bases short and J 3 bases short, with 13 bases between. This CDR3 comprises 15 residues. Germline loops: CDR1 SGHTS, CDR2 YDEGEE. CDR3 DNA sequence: TGTGCCAGCAGCTGGGGGCCGGGGCCCAATCAGCCCCAGCATTTT. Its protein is CASSWGPGPNQPQHF. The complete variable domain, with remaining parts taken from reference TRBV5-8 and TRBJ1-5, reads EAGVTQSPTHLIKTRGQQATLRCSPISGHTSVYWYQQALGLGLQFLLWYDEGEERNRGNFPPRFSGRQFPNYSSELNVNALELEDSALYLCASSWGPGPNQPQHFGDGTRLSIL.

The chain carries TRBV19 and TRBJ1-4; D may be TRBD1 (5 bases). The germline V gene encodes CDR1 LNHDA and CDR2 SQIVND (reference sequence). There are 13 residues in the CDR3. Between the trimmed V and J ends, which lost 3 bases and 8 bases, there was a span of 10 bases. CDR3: CASSIHGAEKLFF. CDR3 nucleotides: TGTGCCAGTAGTATTCATGGGGCCGAAAAACTGTTTTTT. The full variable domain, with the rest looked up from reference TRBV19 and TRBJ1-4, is DGGITQSPKYLFRKEGQNVTLSCEQNLNHDAMYWYRQDPGQGLRLIYYSQIVNDFQKGDIAEGYSVSREKKESFPLTVTSAQKNPTAFYLCASSIHGAEKLFFGSGTQLSVL.

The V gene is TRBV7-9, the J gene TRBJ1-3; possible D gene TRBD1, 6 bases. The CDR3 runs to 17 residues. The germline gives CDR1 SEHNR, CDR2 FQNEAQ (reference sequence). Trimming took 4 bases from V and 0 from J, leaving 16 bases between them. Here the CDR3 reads CASSYGGGQDSGNTIYF. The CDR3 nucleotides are TGTGCCAGCAGCTACGGCGGGGGGCAGGACTCTGGAAACACCATATATTTT.